This TCR beta chain was captured by sequencing in a study of blood T cell repertoires in COVID-19 (TCRdb year 2020). Study-level background: Samples from collaborators originated in the United States, Italy and Spain and spanned both the acute and convalescent phases of COVID-19. The material from the prospective study consisted of cDNA or gDNA derived from T cells, B-cell-depleted T cells, or PBMCs. Subjects who had been exposed to COVID-19, were actively infected with it, or had recovered from it provided the deeply sampled blood TCRbeta repertoires that made up the dataset. The repertoires were released in a freely available public database intended as a resource for research on the immune response to SARS-CoV-2. The samples were drawn from two sources: the first 160 participants of the ongoing ImmuneRACE study, and 950 to 1,500 subjects contributed by 6 global collaborators. Sample metadata almost always included a de-identified subject ID, COVID-19 status, age in years and sex. HLA class I and class II types, where available, came from metadata supplied by the sample provider rather than from assay-based typing.

As regards this clone: Its antigen target is currently unknown. Base qualities are not provided; no much larger clone lies one nucleotide away.

Trimming takes 6 bases from V and 1 base from J, and the germline ends sit 10 bases apart. CDR1 SGHAT and CDR2 FQNNGV are derived from the germline V gene. The CDR3 has 15 amino acids, counting the end cysteine and phenylalanine. Left in the record is the CDR3 DNA by itself, 45 bases read in frame from the first base. Results the study describes overall, beyond this receptor: How much clinical and demographic metadata was included differed by source and by participant, and the metadata was provided uncurated.

Whole blood was collected in K2EDTA tubes by collaborating institutions according to the institutions' own protocols. For TCRbeta analysis, collaborators shipped samples as frozen whole blood, isolated PBMCs, or DNA extracted from either of those sample types. The immunoSEQ Assay, a bias-controlled multiplex PCR, was used to amplify TCRbeta CDR3 regions from genomic DNA. For the original study's pipeline: The number of nucleated cells in each sample was estimated from the amplification of reference gene primers within the assay. To quantify the absolute abundance of each unique TCRbeta CDR3 rearrangement, sequence reads were collapsed and filtered. For each sample, productive Simpson clonality was calculated by taking the square root of Simpson's diversity index across productive rearrangements. Imported from immuneACCESS, the table was reduced by TCRdb to in-frame sequences with V and J called. These copies leave out some clones; in studies compared against another copy, an unresolved V gene accounts for under half, and the cause of the remainder is not known. The V and J calls and the clone size are those of that table, but D and trimming were determined from the DNA. This sample gives tens of thousands of clones in total; around 90% of them show up just once. Of the sample, about 8% falls within the top ten clones.

The source material was peripheral blood. The rearrangement joined TRBV11-2 to TRBJ2-6; the D gene assignment is ambiguous. This clonotype was obtained from a woman in her seventies with acute or convalescent COVID-19. The DNA is TGTGCCAGCAGTTCGTTGGCTTCTGGGGCCAACGTCCTGACTTTC. It codes for CASSSLASGANVLTF.